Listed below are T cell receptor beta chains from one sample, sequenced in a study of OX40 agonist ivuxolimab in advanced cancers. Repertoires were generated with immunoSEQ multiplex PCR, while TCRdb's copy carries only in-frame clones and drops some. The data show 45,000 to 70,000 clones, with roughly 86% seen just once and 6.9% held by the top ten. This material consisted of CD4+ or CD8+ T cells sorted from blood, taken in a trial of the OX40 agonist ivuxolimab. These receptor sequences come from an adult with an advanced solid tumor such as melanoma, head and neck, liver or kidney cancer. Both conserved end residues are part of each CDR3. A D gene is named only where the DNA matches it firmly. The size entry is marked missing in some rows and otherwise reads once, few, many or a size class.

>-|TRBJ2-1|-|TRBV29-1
TGCAGCGTTGAGAGGGTGTCAGCGTACAATGAGCAGTTCTTC
CSVERVSAYNEQFF
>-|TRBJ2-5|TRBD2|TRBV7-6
TGTGCCAGCAGCTTATGGGTAGCGGGAACCCAAGAGACCCAGTACTTC
CASSLWVAGTQETQYF
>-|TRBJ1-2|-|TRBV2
TGTGCCAGCAGTGACTGGGACGGCTATGGCTACACCTTC
CASSDWDGYGYTF
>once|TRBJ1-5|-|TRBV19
TGTGCCAGTAGTATATCCCCGCGTCAGCCCCAGCATTTT
CASSISPRQPQHF
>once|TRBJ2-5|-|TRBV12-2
TGTGCAAGTCGCCTGGGACGGCAAGAGACCCAGTACTTC
CASRLGRQETQYF
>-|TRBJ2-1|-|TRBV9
TGTGCCAGCAGCGTAGGGCCGGGAGAGTACAATGAGCAGTTCTTC
CASSVGPGEYNEQFF
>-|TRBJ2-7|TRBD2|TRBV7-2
TGTGCCAGCAGCTTTCAAGCGGGAGCAAACGAGCAGTACTTC
CASSFQAGANEQYF
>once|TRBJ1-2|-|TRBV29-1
TGCAGCGTCCGACAGGATGGCTACACCTTC
CSVRQDGYTF
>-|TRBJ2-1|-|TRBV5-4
TGTGCCAGCAGCTTTATGAATGAGCAGTTCTTC
CASSFMNEQFF
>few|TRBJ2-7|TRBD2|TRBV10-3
TGTGCCATCAGCCCTACGACGAGGACTAGCGGGAAGTCGGGGCAGTACTTC
CAISPTTRTSGKSGQYF
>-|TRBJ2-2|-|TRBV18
TGTGCCAGCTCACGAGCGGTCGGGGAGCTGTTTTTT
CASSRAVGELFF
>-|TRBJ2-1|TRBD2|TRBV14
TGTGCCAGCAGCCTACTAGCGGACTTTACCTACAATGAGCAGTTCTTC
CASSLLADFTYNEQFF
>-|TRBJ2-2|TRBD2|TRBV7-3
TGTGCCAGCAGTCCCTCCTCAGCGGGAGGCGGGACCGGGGAGCTGTTTTTT
CASSPSSAGGGTGELFF
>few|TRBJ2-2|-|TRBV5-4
TGTGCCAGCAGCCCTTCGGACTCCTTAATCGCCGGGGAGCTGTTTTTT
CASSPSDSLIAGELFF
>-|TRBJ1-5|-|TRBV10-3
TGTGCCATCAGTGAGTCGGGCACAGATAGCAATCAGCCCCAGCATTTT
CAISESGTDSNQPQHF
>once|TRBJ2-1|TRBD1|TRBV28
TGTGCCAGCAGTCCCGGACAGGCCAGCTCCTACAATGAGCAGTTCTTC
CASSPGQASSYNEQFF
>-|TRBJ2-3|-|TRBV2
TGTGCCAGCAGTTGGACGGTTCGTACGCAGTATTTT
CASSWTVRTQYF
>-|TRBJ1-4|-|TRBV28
TGTGCCAGCAGTTCACCACAGGGCGCAACTAATGAAAAACTGTTTTTT
CASSSPQGATNEKLFF
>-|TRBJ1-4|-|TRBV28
TGTGCCAGCAGATGGAGCGGAACTAATGAAAAACTGTTTTTT
CASRWSGTNEKLFF
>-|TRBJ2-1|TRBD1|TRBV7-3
TGTGCCAGCAGCTCCCAAGGACAGGCGTACAATGAGCAGTTCTTC
CASSSQGQAYNEQFF
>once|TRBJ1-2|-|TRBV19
TGTGCCAGTAGTATAGGAGGGAAAAACTATGGCTACACCTTC
CASSIGGKNYGYTF
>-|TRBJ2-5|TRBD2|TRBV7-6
TGTGCCAGCAGCCCTATGCTAGCGGGAGTCGGGACCCAGTACTTC
CASSPMLAGVGTQYF